Listed here are 10 T cell receptor beta chains from one sample, sequenced in a study of radiotherapy plus CTLA-4 blockade in lung cancer. The data were produced by immunoSEQ multiplex PCR, yet TCRdb's version contains in-frame clones alone and is incomplete. Of about 88,000 clones in the sample, around 72% were seen once. This sample comprised peripheral blood, obtained from a patient treated with radiotherapy plus ipilimumab. The receptors here all came from a human donor with non-small cell lung cancer that progressed on radiotherapy plus ipilimumab.

This clone was observed a handful of times. The gene calls are TRBV6-6 and TRBJ2-7; D is undetermined. The CDR3 is made up of 14 amino acids. V was pared by 4 bases and J by 6 bases, with 16 bases between. Germline V gives CDR1 MNHNY, CDR2 SVGAGI (reference sequence). The CDR3 DNA reads as TGTGCCAGCAGTTCCGACAATACGAGTCGCGAGCAGTACTTC. Encoded protein: CASSSDNTSREQYF.

The rearrangement joins TRBV4-1 to TRBJ2-1, with 9 positions matching TRBD1. The CDR3 is made up of 15 amino acids. J gave up 6 bases and V 3 bases, and 6 bases lay outside the gene matches. CDR1 is MGHRA and CDR2 is YSYEKL in the germline V gene. The CDR3 coding sequence is TGCGCCAGCAGCCAGGCCGGGACAGGGCTCAATGAGCAGTTCTTC. Amino acids: CASSQAGTGLNEQFF.

The V gene is TRBV6-6, the J gene TRBJ2-7, with 8 bases identical to TRBD1. CDR1 is MNHNY and CDR2 is SVGAGI in the germline V gene (reference sequence). J was trimmed by 6 bases and V by 2 bases; bases with no gene match: 6. The CDR3 is 14 residues long. CDR3 in DNA: TGTGCCAGCAGTTACGGTTCAGGGGGCACCGAGCAGTACTTC. The encoded protein is CASSYGSGGTEQYF.

J is TRBJ1-4 and V is TRBV7-9; a possible D gene is TRBD1 (6 bases). V lost 1 base to trimming and J lost 4 bases, with 16 bases between them. Germline CDR1 reads SEHNR; CDR2 reads FQNEAQ (reference sequence). This CDR3 comprises 17 residues. The CDR3 nucleotides read TGTGCCAGCAGCTTAGGTACAGGGAGGCGGAATAATGAAAAACTGTTTTTT. It is translated as CASSLGTGRRNNEKLFF.

The chain links TRBV7-8 to TRBJ2-2, with 8 positions matching TRBD2. The CDR3 length is 16 residues. After removal of 3 bases from V and 4 bases from J, the junction contained 7 bases not matched to a gene. Germline V gene data show CDR1 as SGHVS and CDR2 as FQNEAQ. This chain's CDR3 is CASSFLSGRATGELFF. The DNA of the CDR3 is TGTGCCAGCAGCTTTTTGAGCGGGAGAGCCACCGGGGAGCTGTTTTTT.

This clone was seen a single time. The V call is TRBV5-1, the J call TRBJ1-1, with TRBD1 as a possible D gene (5 bases). The CDR3 is 15 amino acids. V lost 6 bases to trimming and J lost 1 base, with 16 bases between them. Germline lookup yields CDR1 SGHRS and CDR2 YFSETQ. The CDR3 spells CASTALGGGNTEAFF. The CDR3 DNA reads as TGCGCCAGCACCGCTTTGGGTGGGGGGAACACTGAAGCTTTCTTT.

The J gene is TRBJ2-7, the V gene TRBV5-1; D gene uncertain. Per the germline V gene, CDR1 is SGHRS and CDR2 is YFSETQ. The CDR3 loop spans 14 amino acids. V lost 2 bases to trimming and J lost 0 bases, with 9 bases between them. In DNA form, the CDR3 reads TGCGCCAGCAGCTTTGAGGCAAGCTCCTACGAGCAGTACTTC. Protein sequence: CASSFEASSYEQYF. The variable domain in full, with the rest retrieved from reference TRBV5-1 and TRBJ2-7, is KAGVTQTPRYLIKTRGQQVTLSCSPISGHRSVSWYQQTPGQGLQFLFEYFSETQRNKGNFPGRFSGRQFSNSRSEMNVSTLELGDSALYLCASSFEASSYEQYFGPGTRLTVT.

The rearrangement links TRBV18 to TRBJ2-1, with a weak D call TRBD1 (8 bases). Trimming removed 2 bases at V and 5 bases at J, with 16 bases between. CDR1 and CDR2 (germline): KGHSH, LQKENI. This CDR3 contains 16 residues. CDR3 DNA sequence: TGTGCCAGCTCACCAAGAGCGGGGACAGGCAACAATGAGCAGTTCTTC. The encoded protein is CASSPRAGTGNNEQFF.

This clone was detected only a few times. This chain joins TRBV5-1 and TRBJ2-7; the match to TRBD1 covers 7 bases. The CDR3 is made up of 15 amino acids. CDR1 is SGHRS and CDR2 is YFSETQ in the germline V gene. Germline trimming cut 5 bases from V and 2 bases from J; bases unmatched to any gene: 10. As DNA, the CDR3 is TGCGCCAGCAGTCGGACCGGGACAGACACCTACGAGCAGTACTTC. Its translation is CASSRTGTDTYEQYF. Drawing the rest from reference TRBV5-1 and TRBJ2-7, the complete variable domain is KAGVTQTPRYLIKTRGQQVTLSCSPISGHRSVSWYQQTPGQGLQFLFEYFSETQRNKGNFPGRFSGRQFSNSRSEMNVSTLELGDSALYLCASSRTGTDTYEQYFGPGTRLTVT.

V usage is TRBV4-1 and J usage is TRBJ2-3, with D possibly being TRBD2 (5 bases). CDR1 is MGHRA and CDR2 is YSYEKL in the germline V gene. Trimming removed 1 base at V and 1 base at J, with 6 bases between. The CDR3 covers 14 residues. The CDR3 bases are TGCGCCAGCAGCCAAGTGAGGGGCACAGATACGCAGTATTTT. This sequence encodes CASSQVRGTDTQYF.